The 7 T cell receptor beta chains given below trace back to one sample, sequenced in a study of T cells in Graves' hyperthyroidism and ophthalmopathy. The CDR3 regions of TCR beta were amplified from RNA transcripts. Using the HTBI primer set, a first-round RT-PCR was run on the TCR CDR3. Using its own MiXCR run on the multiplex PCR reads, TCRdb lists one record per CDR3 protein. The table includes over 500,000 distinct CDR3 sequences, 35% to 50% detected once. Sequencing was performed on peripheral blood or thyroid tissue (not recorded which). These receptors were obtained from an adult woman with Graves' disease, either hyperthyroidism or ophthalmopathy (not recorded which).

This clonotype was observed at least ten times. The V gene is TRBV12-3 or TRBV12-4, the J gene TRBJ1-6; 8 bases map to TRBD1. This CDR3 has 14 residues. With 5 bases clipped from V and 9 bases from J, the junction kept 6 bases outside the gene matches. The CDR3 coding sequence is TGTGCCAGCAGTGCCGGACAGGGAATTTCACCCCTCCACTTT. Residues: CASSAGQGISPLHF.

The table lists this clonotype with many counts. The gene calls are TRBV29-1 and TRBJ1-3, with 12 bases fitting TRBD1. Germline CDR1 SQVTM, CDR2 ANQGSEA. CDR3 length: 18 residues. Losses at the gene ends were 6 bases for V and 0 bases for J; bases not matched to a gene: 12. CDR3 in DNA: TGCAGCGTCCAACCGGGACAGGGGGCTCAGGGCTCTGGAAACACCATATATTTT. Its protein product is CSVQPGQGAQGSGNTIYF.

The gene calls are TRBV12-3 or TRBV12-4 and TRBJ2-2; unclear D gene. V was pared by 2 bases and J by 6 bases, with 7 bases between. The CDR3 is 13 residues long. The CDR3 protein is CASSLSMPGELFF. CDR3 nucleotide sequence: TGTGCCAGCAGTTTAAGTATGCCCGGGGAGCTGTTTTTT.

The CDR3 is CASTGQKREKLFF. Here the CDR3 DNA reads TGTGCCAGCACTGGACAGAAGAGGGAAAAACTGTTTTTT. The V and J genes are TRBV6-6 and TRBJ1-4; D possibly corresponds to TRBD1 (6 bases). CDR3 length equals 13 residues. Per germline, CDR1 MNHNY and CDR2 SVGAGI (reference sequence). Trimming cost V 7 bases and J 8 bases, with 14 bases left between them.

This clonotype was counted many times. V usage is TRBV18 and J usage is TRBJ1-4; D is undetermined. The CDR3 is made up of 13 amino acids. Trimming left V 3 bases short and J 8 bases short, with 10 bases between. Germline CDR1 KGHSH, CDR2 LQKENI. CDR3 nucleotide sequence: TGTGCCAGCTCACCTCTCCATTCCGAAAAACTGTTTTTT. Its protein product is CASSPLHSEKLFF.

This clonotype was counted between two and nine times. As DNA, the CDR3 is TGTGCCAGCAGCCAAGATCGGGACGATGGCTACACCTTC. Its protein is CASSQDRDDGYTF. The rearrangement uses TRBV2 and TRBJ1-2; a possible D gene is TRBD1 (5 bases). CDR1 and CDR2 (germline): SNHLY, FYNNEI. V was trimmed by 6 bases and J by 6 bases, leaving 14 bases between them. This CDR3 has 13 amino acids.

This clonotype was seen a few times. At one end the junction does not follow the germline gene, possibly because of a read error. The chain uses TRBV5-5 and TRBJ2-5; 10 nucleotides match TRBD1. This CDR3 has 15 residues. Germline CDR1 is SGHKS and CDR2 is YYEKEE (reference sequence). The chain's CDR3 is CASSPGQGIRETRYF. CDR3 sequence (DNA): TGTGCCAGCAGCCCGGGACAGGGGATACGAGAGACCCGGTACTTC.